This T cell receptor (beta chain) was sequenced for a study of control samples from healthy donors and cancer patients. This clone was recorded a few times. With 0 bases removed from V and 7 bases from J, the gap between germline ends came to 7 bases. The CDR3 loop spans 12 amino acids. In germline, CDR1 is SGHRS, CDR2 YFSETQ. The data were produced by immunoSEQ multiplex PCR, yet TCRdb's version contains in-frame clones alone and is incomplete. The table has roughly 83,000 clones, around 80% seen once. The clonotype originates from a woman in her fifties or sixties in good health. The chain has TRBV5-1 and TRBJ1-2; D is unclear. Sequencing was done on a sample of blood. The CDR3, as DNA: TGCGCCAGCAGCTTGGACGGGTTTGGCTACACCTTC. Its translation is CASSLDGFGYTF. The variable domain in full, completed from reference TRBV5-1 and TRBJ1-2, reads KAGVTQTPRYLIKTRGQQVTLSCSPISGHRSVSWYQQTPGQGLQFLFEYFSETQRNKGNFPGRFSGRQFSNSRSEMNVSTLELGDSALYLCASSLDGFGYTFGSGTRLTVV.